Following are 9 T cell receptor beta chains from one sample sequenced in a study of blood T cell repertoires in COVID-19. Generated by immunoSEQ multiplex PCR, the TCRdb table keeps only in-frame clones and is missing some. The sample has about 120,000 clones, over 70% seen once. The sequenced sample consisted of peripheral blood. These receptors were collected from a woman aged 45-59 years with acute or convalescent COVID-19.

The V gene is TRBV18, the J gene TRBJ1-1; unclear D gene. Germline CDR1 and CDR2: KGHSH and LQKENI. Trimming shortened V by 1 base and J by 2 bases, and 11 bases separated the two germline ends. The CDR3 spans 15 residues. The CDR3 DNA reads as TGTGCCAGCTCACCACGTCCAGACTATAACACTGAAGCTTTCTTT. Residues: CASSPRPDYNTEAFF.

J is TRBJ2-3 and V is TRBV11-2; D perhaps matches TRBD1 (5 bases). Germline CDR1 is SGHAT and CDR2 is FQNNGV. Trimming shortened V by 8 bases and J by 6 bases, and 21 bases separated the two germline ends. CDR3 length: 15 amino acids. The CDR3 loop reads CASVPMGRSEDTQYF. The CDR3 DNA is TGTGCCAGCGTGCCAATGGGGCGCTCAGAGGATACGCAGTATTTT.

V and J are TRBV25-1 and TRBJ1-1, with a tentative D call TRBD1 (6 bases). Trimming took off 10 bases at V and 1 base at J, with 10 bases between the two ends. CDR1 is MGHDK and CDR2 is SYGVNS in the germline V gene. The CDR3 is 12 residues long. CDR3 in amino acids: CATTQGNTEAFF. Here the CDR3 DNA reads TGTGCCACAACACAGGGGAACACTGAAGCTTTCTTT.

The rearrangement links TRBV6-2 or TRBV6-3 to TRBJ2-7; 8 bases are shared with TRBD2. The CDR3 is 12 amino acids. The germline CDR1 and CDR2 sequences are MNHEY and SVGEGT. The J segment lost 13 bases and the V segment lost 2 bases, leaving 7 bases of the junction unmatched. This CDR3 is CASSYGLAPTYF. The CDR3 nucleotides are TGTGCCAGCAGTTACGGACTAGCCCCGACTTACTTC.

CDR3: CASSRQGEGSGYTF. CDR3 nucleotides: TGTGCCAGCAGTCGCCAAGGAGAGGGCTCTGGCTACACCTTC. The rearrangement joins TRBV27 to TRBJ1-2; no clear D. CDR3 size: 14 residues. In germline, CDR1 is MNHEY, CDR2 SMNVEV (reference sequence). V lost 5 bases, J lost 7 bases, and 17 bases lay in between.

The chain joins TRBV2 to TRBJ2-5, with 10 bases identical to TRBD2. The CDR3 runs 14 residues. Trimming removed 10 bases from V and 0 bases from J; junction bases left unmatched: 5. From germline, CDR1 is SNHLY and CDR2 FYNNEI. The CDR3 DNA reads TGTGCCACTTCAGCGGGAGGGTACCAAGAGACCCAGTACTTC. Translated, it gives CATSAGGYQETQYF.

The chain joins TRBV4-2 to TRBJ1-3; a possible D gene is TRBD1 (5 bases). The CDR3 sequence is 16 residues long. The ends were cut back, 6 bases at V and 0 bases at J, with 15 bases in the middle. The germline V gene encodes CDR1 LGHNA and CDR2 YNFKEQ. The CDR3 loop reads CASRKAGRSSGNTIYF. The CDR3 DNA reads as TGTGCCAGCAGAAAGGCGGGACGTAGCTCTGGAAACACCATATATTTT.

The chain uses TRBV6-5 and TRBJ1-5; 8 bases are a match to TRBD1. The germline gives CDR1 MNHEY, CDR2 SVGAGI. The ends lost 5 bases at V and 6 bases at J; junction bases unmatched: 6. The CDR3 loop spans 14 amino acids. The CDR3 is CASSRQGRGQPQHF. As DNA, the CDR3 is TGTGCCAGCAGTAGACAGGGGCGGGGTCAGCCCCAGCATTTT.

In this sample, this clone turned up once. This chain joins TRBV18 and TRBJ2-5; D is perhaps TRBD1 (6 bases). The CDR3 covers 14 residues. Trimming removed 3 bases at V and 6 bases at J, with 14 bases between. Germline V CDR1 and CDR2: KGHSH, LQKENI. The CDR3 DNA reads as TGTGCCAGCTCACCCGAACAGGGAACCAAGACCCAGTACTTC. This translates into CASSPEQGTKTQYF.